The clone carrying this T cell receptor (beta chain) was counted at least ten times. This entry comes from a study of early T cells in non-severe SARS-CoV-2 infection. At the level of the study: The input, bulk RNA from unsorted whole blood, was sequenced, and chains were unpaired.

Tagging with unique molecular identifiers was applied to individual cDNA molecules. TCRdb processed the 5' RACE reads anew with MiXCR; each CDR3 protein has one entry. The sample includes around 50,000 distinct CDR3 sequences, around 5.2% of them seen just once. Trimming left V 6 bases short and J 10 bases short, with 25 bases between. Germline V lookup: CDR1 DFQATT, CDR2 SNEGSKA (reference sequence). This CDR3 contains 15 residues. This sequence joins TRBV20-1 and TRBJ2-1; possibly TRBD2 for D (7 bases). The sample taken for sequencing was whole blood. The receptor was derived from an adult who was a healthcare worker with PCR-confirmed SARS-CoV-2 infection or an uninfected control (not recorded which). CDR3 region: CSAIPPPGAGGEQFF. The CDR3 bases are TGCAGTGCCATCCCTCCCCCGGGGGCCGGGGGGGAGCAGTTCTTC.